A single sample gave rise to the 8 T cell receptor beta chains below, sequenced in a study of cytotoxic CD8 clonotypes in ibrutinib-treated CLL. Sequencing was performed with immunoSEQ multiplex PCR; in TCRdb, only in-frame clones are kept and a portion is missing. The sample lists 300,000 or so clones; 67% were seen once. This sample comprised PBMCs, obtained after 36 months of ibrutinib treatment. These receptors were obtained from a human donor with chronic lymphocytic leukemia.

This clone was recorded a few times. V usage is TRBV19 and J usage is TRBJ2-2; D possibly matches TRBD1 or TRBD2 (5 bases each). The CDR3 runs 16 residues. Looked up from germline, CDR1 is LNHDA and CDR2 is SQIVND (reference sequence). V gave up 4 bases and J gave up 6 bases, with 18 bases separating them. In DNA form, the CDR3 reads TGTGCCAGTAGTAGGGAACGGGGCTCCTGGGCCGGGGAGCTGTTTTTT. As protein: CASSRERGSWAGELFF.

The J gene is TRBJ1-1, the V gene TRBV9; 10 positions match TRBD1. V was clipped by 3 bases and J by 0 bases; unmatched bases: 5. There are 16 residues in the CDR3. From germline, CDR1 is SGDLS and CDR2 YYNGEE. For the CDR3, the DNA is TGTGCCAGCAGCGGTGTCGGGACAGGGGTGAACACTGAAGCTTTCTTT. It yields the protein CASSGVGTGVNTEAFF.

The table lists this clone with a few counts. The V and J genes are TRBV4-1 and TRBJ2-7; D possibly uses TRBD1 or TRBD2 (5 bases each). Looked up from germline, CDR1 is MGHRA and CDR2 is YSYEKL. Deletions cut 5 bases from V and 2 bases from J, with 13 bases between. This CDR3 region has 14 residues. CDR3 protein: CASSSGAMTYEQYF. For the CDR3, the DNA is TGCGCCAGCAGCTCCGGGGCCATGACCTACGAGCAGTACTTC.

The CDR3 spells CASSYRQASSYEQYF. CDR3 bases: TGTGCCAGCAGCTACAGACAGGCAAGCTCCTACGAGCAGTACTTC. The J gene is TRBJ2-7, the V gene TRBV11-2; TRBD1 might be the D (6 bases). This CDR3 has 15 amino acids. The germline gives CDR1 SGHAT, CDR2 FQNNGV. V gave up 4 bases and J gave up 0 bases, with 13 bases separating them.

The J gene is TRBJ2-7, the V gene TRBV9, with D perhaps TRBD1 (6 bases). The CDR3 is 15 residues long. Trimming pared 3 bases from V and 2 bases from J, leaving 15 bases between. Germline CDR1 SGDLS, CDR2 YYNGEE. CDR3 bases: TGTGCCAGCAGCGCCTGGGACACCCCCGCCTACGAGCAGTACTTC. Amino acids: CASSAWDTPAYEQYF.

The chain carries TRBV7-9 and TRBJ1-4, with 8 positions matching TRBD1. CDR1 is SEHNR and CDR2 is FQNEAQ in the germline V gene (reference sequence). J was trimmed by 0 bases and V by 5 bases; bases with no gene match: 2. The CDR3 extends over 15 amino acids. CDR3 nucleotides: TGTGCCAGCAGCCCACAGGGGGCAACTAATGAAAAACTGTTTTTT. It specifies CASSPQGATNEKLFF. The whole variable domain, filled in from reference TRBV7-9 and TRBJ1-4, reads DTGVSQNPRHKITKRGQNVTFRCDPISEHNRLYWYRQTLGQGPEFLTYFQNEAQLEKSRLLSDRFSAERPKGSFSTLEIQRTEQGDSAMYLCASSPQGATNEKLFFGSGTQLSVL.

V is TRBV7-9 and J is TRBJ2-5, with D possibly matching TRBD1 (6 bases). Between the trimmed V and J ends, which lost 6 bases and 5 bases, there was a span of 10 bases. CDR1 is SEHNR and CDR2 is FQNEAQ in the germline V gene (reference sequence). The CDR3 is 12 amino acids. CDR3 DNA sequence: TGTGCCAGCAGTAGACAGGAGGAGACCCAGTACTTC. It translates to CASSRQEETQYF.

The chain recombines TRBV6-5 with TRBJ2-3, with no clear D. Germline CDR1 reads MNHEY; CDR2 reads SVGAGI. This CDR3 has 13 residues. V lost 2 bases to trimming and J lost 6 bases, with 9 bases between them. In nucleotides, the CDR3 is TGTGCCAGCAGTTACGGATTCGAGGATACGCAGTATTTT. It specifies CASSYGFEDTQYF.